What follows describes a single T cell receptor (beta chain). The antigen is unknown. Using immunoSEQ multiplex PCR, the repertoire was profiled, and TCRdb retains in-frame clones only, with some absent. The data contain 800,000 to 1,200,000 clones, approximately 78% of them seen just once; the ten biggest clones take up under 0.65%. The data belong to a study of shared clonotypes between healthy human individuals. Study findings and constraints: The generation probabilities recorded for non-shared clonotypes fell below those of clonotypes shared by all four donors.

Material for sequencing was memory CD4+ T cells from PBMCs. Subset specified: CD45RA-negative fraction. The TCR was taken from a man between 18 and 35 years old in good health. Some clones in this sample may be carry-over from other donors' samples.

CDR3 bases: TGCGCCAGCAGCTTTCGCGGCTCTGGGGCCAACGTCCTGACTTTC. Translating it yields CASSFRGSGANVLTF. This sequence joins TRBV5-1 and TRBJ2-6; no clear D gene. V was clipped by 2 bases and J by 0 bases, with 6 bases between them. The CDR3 totals 15 residues. Looked up from germline, CDR1 is SGHRS and CDR2 is YFSETQ.